Listed below are T cell receptor beta chains from one sample, sequenced in a study of blood T cell repertoires in COVID-19. TCRdb's table, derived via immunoSEQ multiplex PCR, lists solely in-frame clones and lacks some. Of some 12,000 clones detected, 90% appear once; the ten largest clones hold approximately 14%. The sample was peripheral blood. The source of these receptors is a man aged 70 or older with active COVID-19. CDR3s include the opening cysteine and the closing phenylalanine or tryptophan. The order of the fields is CDR3 length, V gene, clone size, J gene, CDR3 protein. Size values are once, few and many counts, or a class for expanded clones, and some rows have none.

length: 14; V: TRBV7-2; size: NA; J: TRBJ2-7; CDR3: CASSSDRAPGGQYF
length: 14; V: TRBV10-3; size: NA; J: TRBJ1-2; CDR3: CAISEFDGDYGYTF
length: 16; V: TRBV5-1; size: few; J: TRBJ2-3; CDR3: CASSRAGAASTDTQYF
length: 13; V: TRBV10-3; size: NA; J: TRBJ1-5; CDR3: CAISPREDQPQHF
length: 14; V: TRBV7-9; size: NA; J: TRBJ1-1; CDR3: CASSSTGQNTEAFF
length: 16; V: TRBV6-5; size: NA; J: TRBJ2-2; CDR3: CASSWLAGESTGELFF
length: 15; V: TRBV9; size: once; J: TRBJ2-7; CDR3: CASSAHGGGTYEQYF
length: 14; V: TRBV10-3; size: once; J: TRBJ1-2; CDR3: CAISGAGALDGYTF
length: 13; V: TRBV24-1; size: NA; J: TRBJ2-1; CDR3: CATSDPTSNEQFF
length: 15; V: TRBV15; size: NA; J: TRBJ1-5; CDR3: CATSRPDRFNQPQHF
length: 13; V: TRBV18; size: NA; J: TRBJ1-2; CDR3: CASSPTGSLDATF
length: 15; V: TRBV2; size: once; J: TRBJ2-3; CDR3: CASKTSGRSMDTQYF
length: 14; V: TRBV19; size: NA; J: TRBJ1-2; CDR3: CASTLGEGLPGYTF
length: 14; V: TRBV7-3; size: NA; J: TRBJ1-4; CDR3: CASSPGATNEKLFF
length: 16; V: TRBV14; size: NA; J: TRBJ2-4; CDR3: CASSQLQTGTKNIQYF
length: 14; V: TRBV28; size: NA; J: TRBJ2-7; CDR3: CASSTTGGGYEQYF
length: 16; V: TRBV19; size: NA; J: TRBJ2-1; CDR3: CASRRDSRSSYNEQFF
length: 15; V: TRBV6-5; size: NA; J: TRBJ1-1; CDR3: CASSYDTAMNTEAFF
length: 14; V: TRBV5-6; size: NA; J: TRBJ1-4; CDR3: CASSPRTGDEKLFF
length: 15; V: TRBV4-2; size: NA; J: TRBJ1-6; CDR3: CASSPILQGNSPLHF
length: 14; V: TRBV3-1/TRBV3-2; size: NA; J: TRBJ2-1; CDR3: CASSLAGEINEQFF
length: 16; V: TRBV19; size: NA; J: TRBJ2-5; CDR3: CASSMSSGGAWETQYF
length: 13; V: TRBV6-5; size: once; J: TRBJ1-2; CDR3: CASRVGTVYGYTF
length: 15; V: TRBV11-1; size: NA; J: TRBJ2-5; CDR3: CASSSNPTGQETQYF
length: 12; V: TRBV10-3; size: NA; J: TRBJ1-1; CDR3: CAIRTGTTEAFF
length: 15; V: TRBV3-1/TRBV3-2; size: NA; J: TRBJ2-7; CDR3: CASSRAVAGGYEQYF
length: 13; V: TRBV4-1; size: NA; J: TRBJ1-2; CDR3: CASSQGGGYGYTF
length: 13; V: TRBV6-5; size: NA; J: TRBJ1-1; CDR3: CASSYRLNTEAFF
length: 14; V: TRBV5-1; size: NA; J: TRBJ2-7; CDR3: CASSTQQGSYEQYF
length: 16; V: TRBV5-1; size: NA; J: TRBJ1-1; CDR3: CASSKQGGMYNTEAFF
length: 13; V: TRBV5-1; size: NA; J: TRBJ1-1; CDR3: CASSEQGNTEAFF
length: 13; V: TRBV27; size: NA; J: TRBJ1-6; CDR3: CASSFTPQTPLHF
length: 11; V: TRBV18; size: NA; J: TRBJ2-1; CDR3: CASSSTYEQFF
length: 14; V: TRBV10-3; size: NA; J: TRBJ1-1; CDR3: CAMGTGGTNTEAFF
length: 15; V: TRBV6-5; size: NA; J: TRBJ2-1; CDR3: CASSRTSGDYNEQFF
length: 15; V: TRBV5-6; size: NA; J: TRBJ2-1; CDR3: CASIPSGRSYNEQFF
length: 15; V: TRBV7-2; size: NA; J: TRBJ2-5; CDR3: CASSTLGGGQETQYF
length: 15; V: TRBV19; size: NA; J: TRBJ2-4; CDR3: CATRIAGGVKNIQYF
length: 15; V: TRBV18; size: NA; J: TRBJ2-7; CDR3: CASSSGQGGLYEQYF
length: 15; V: TRBV7-2; size: NA; J: TRBJ2-2; CDR3: CASSVQGLGTGELFF
length: 15; V: TRBV29-1; size: NA; J: TRBJ2-3; CDR3: CSVLGTSGNTDTQYF
length: 13; V: TRBV5-1; size: NA; J: TRBJ2-1; CDR3: CASSTRQLGEQFF
length: 15; V: TRBV6-5; size: NA; J: TRBJ2-7; CDR3: CASSYSLAGAYEQYF